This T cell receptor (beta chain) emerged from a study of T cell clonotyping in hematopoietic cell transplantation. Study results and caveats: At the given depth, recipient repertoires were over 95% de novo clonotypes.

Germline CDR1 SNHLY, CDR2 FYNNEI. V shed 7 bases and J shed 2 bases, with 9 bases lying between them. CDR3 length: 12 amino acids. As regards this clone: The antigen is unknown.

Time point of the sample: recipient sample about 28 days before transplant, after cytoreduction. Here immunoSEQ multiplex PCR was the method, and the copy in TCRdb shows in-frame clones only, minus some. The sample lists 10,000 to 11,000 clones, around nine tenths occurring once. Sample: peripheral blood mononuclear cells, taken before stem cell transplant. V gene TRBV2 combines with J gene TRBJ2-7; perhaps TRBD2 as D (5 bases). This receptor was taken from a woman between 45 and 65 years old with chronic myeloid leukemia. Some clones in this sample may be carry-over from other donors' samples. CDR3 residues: CASKEGAYEQYF. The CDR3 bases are TGTGCCAGCAAAGAGGGAGCCTACGAGCAGTACTTC.